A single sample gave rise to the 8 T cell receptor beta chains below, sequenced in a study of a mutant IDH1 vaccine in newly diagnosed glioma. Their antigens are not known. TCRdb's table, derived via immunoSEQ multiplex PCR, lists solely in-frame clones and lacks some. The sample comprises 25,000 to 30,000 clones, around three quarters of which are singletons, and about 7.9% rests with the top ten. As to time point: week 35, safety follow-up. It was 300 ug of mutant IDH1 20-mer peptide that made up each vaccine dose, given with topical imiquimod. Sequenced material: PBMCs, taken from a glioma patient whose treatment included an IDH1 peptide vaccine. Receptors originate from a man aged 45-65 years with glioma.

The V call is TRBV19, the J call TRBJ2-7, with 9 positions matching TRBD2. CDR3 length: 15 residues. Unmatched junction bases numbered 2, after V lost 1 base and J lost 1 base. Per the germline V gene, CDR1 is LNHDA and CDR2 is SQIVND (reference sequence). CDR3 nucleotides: TGTGCCAGTAGTATAGGAACTAGCGGGTCCTACGAGCAGTACTTC. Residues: CASSIGTSGSYEQYF.

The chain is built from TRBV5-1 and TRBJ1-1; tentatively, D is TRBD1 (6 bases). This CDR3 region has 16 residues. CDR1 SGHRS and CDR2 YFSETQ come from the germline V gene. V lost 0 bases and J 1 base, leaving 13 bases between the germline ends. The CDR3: CASSLVRSGANTEAFF. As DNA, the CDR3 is TGCGCCAGCAGCTTGGTGAGGTCGGGGGCGAACACTGAAGCTTTCTTT.

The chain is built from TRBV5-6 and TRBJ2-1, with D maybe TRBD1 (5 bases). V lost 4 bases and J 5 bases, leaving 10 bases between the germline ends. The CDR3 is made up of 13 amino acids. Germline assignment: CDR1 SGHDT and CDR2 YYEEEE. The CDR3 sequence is CASSHDRDNEQFF. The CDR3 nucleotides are TGTGCCAGCAGCCACGACAGAGACAATGAGCAGTTCTTC.

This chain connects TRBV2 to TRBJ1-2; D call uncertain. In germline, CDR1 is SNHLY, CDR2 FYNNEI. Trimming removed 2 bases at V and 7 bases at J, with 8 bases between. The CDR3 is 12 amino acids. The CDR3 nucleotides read TGTGCCAGCAGTGAAAGGGTACTTGGCTACACCTTC. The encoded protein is CASSERVLGYTF.

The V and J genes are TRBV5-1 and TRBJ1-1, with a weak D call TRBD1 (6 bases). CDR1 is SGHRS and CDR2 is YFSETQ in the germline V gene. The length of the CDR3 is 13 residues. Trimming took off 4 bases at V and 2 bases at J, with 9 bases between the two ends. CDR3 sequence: CASSPQGNTEAFF. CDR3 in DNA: TGCGCCAGCAGCCCACAGGGAAACACTGAAGCTTTCTTT.

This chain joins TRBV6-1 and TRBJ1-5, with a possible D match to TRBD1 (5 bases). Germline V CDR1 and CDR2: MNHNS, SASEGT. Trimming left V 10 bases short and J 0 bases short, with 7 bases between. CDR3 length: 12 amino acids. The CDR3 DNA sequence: TGTGCCATCAGGGATAGCAATCAGCCCCAGCATTTT. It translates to CAIRDSNQPQHF.

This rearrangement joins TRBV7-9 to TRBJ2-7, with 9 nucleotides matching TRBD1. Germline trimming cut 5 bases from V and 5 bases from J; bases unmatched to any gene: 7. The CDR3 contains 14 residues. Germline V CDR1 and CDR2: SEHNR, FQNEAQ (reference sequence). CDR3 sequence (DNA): TGTGCCAGCAGCAACCCGGGGACAGGGAACGAGCAGTACTTC. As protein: CASSNPGTGNEQYF.

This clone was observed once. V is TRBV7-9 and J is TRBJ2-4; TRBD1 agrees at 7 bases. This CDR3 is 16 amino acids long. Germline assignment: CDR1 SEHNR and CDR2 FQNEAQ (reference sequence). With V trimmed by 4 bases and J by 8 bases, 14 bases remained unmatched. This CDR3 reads CASSSNTGASRDIQYF. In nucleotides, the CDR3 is TGTGCCAGCAGCTCGAATACAGGGGCCTCTAGGGACATTCAGTACTTC.